Given below is one T cell receptor beta chain in context. The antigen is not known. Each CDR3 protein is one row after TCRdb ran MiXCR on the reads. The repertoire holds a few hundred thousand distinct CDR3 sequences, with over 35% as singletons. This sample was included in a study of T cell repertoires in cytomegalovirus infection. About the study: CMV epitopes, recently identified HLA-C-restricted and well-studied HLA-B-restricted, were used. Through public TCR beta signatures, both CMV infection and matching HLA type were indicated. Findings of the study overall: HLA-C-restricted CMV-specific TCR beta clonotypes prevailed in the ex vivo response.

The germline V and J ends were trimmed by 0 bases and 4 bases, with 7 bases remaining between them. The CDR3 runs 14 residues. Germline V lookup: CDR1 MNHEY, CDR2 SVGAGI. The input for sequencing was cultured PBMCs, taken from culture after CMV antigen stimulation. This sequence was found in a human donor in good health (CMV status not recorded). Some clones in this sample may be carry-over from other donors' samples. The rearrangement uses TRBV6-5 and TRBJ2-1; D not certain. CDR3 residues: CASSYSRGYNEQFF. The DNA of the CDR3 is TGTGCCAGCAGTTACTCGCGTGGATACAATGAGCAGTTCTTC.